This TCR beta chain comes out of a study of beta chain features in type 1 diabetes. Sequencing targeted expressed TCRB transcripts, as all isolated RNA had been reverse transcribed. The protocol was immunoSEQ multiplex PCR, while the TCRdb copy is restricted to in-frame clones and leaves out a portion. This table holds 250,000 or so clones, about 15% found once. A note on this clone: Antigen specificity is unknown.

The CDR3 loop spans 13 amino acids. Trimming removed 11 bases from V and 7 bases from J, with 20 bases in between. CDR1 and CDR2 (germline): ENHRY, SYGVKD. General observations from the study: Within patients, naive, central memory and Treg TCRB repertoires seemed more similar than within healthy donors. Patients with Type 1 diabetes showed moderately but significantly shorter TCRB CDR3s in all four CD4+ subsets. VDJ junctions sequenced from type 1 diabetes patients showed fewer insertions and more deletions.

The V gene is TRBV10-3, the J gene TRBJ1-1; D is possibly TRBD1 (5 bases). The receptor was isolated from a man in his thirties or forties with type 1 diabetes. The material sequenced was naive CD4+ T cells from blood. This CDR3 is CAALRQGGVEAFF. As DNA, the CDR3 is TGTGCCGCTCTCAGGCAGGGTGGGGTTGAAGCTTTCTTT.